This T cell receptor beta chain was captured by sequencing in a study of cytomegalovirus exposure and HLA in healthy donors. Overall study findings and caveats: The study designated 150 or so TCR beta chains cytomegalovirus-associated.

The CDR3 totals 14 residues. The V gene's germline CDR1 is LNHDA and CDR2 SQIVND (reference sequence). V was cut by 5 bases and J by 1 base, with 11 bases left in between. In the PCR, 60 Vbeta and 13 Jbeta primers were used. The method was immunoSEQ multiplex PCR; TCRdb's version includes in-frame clones alone and lacks a portion of them. Among 55,000 to 85,000 clones, approximately 80% were seen once, and the ten largest hold roughly 8%. Worth noting for this clone: Its cognate antigen is unknown.

Sequencing used PBMCs. The V gene is TRBV19, the J gene TRBJ1-1; D might be TRBD1 (6 bases). The TCR sequence derives from a man younger than 35 in good health and CMV-seropositive. The CDR3 DNA sequence: TGTGCCAGTAGTGCACAGGGTCCGAACACTGAAGCTTTCTTT. Translation: CASSAQGPNTEAFF.